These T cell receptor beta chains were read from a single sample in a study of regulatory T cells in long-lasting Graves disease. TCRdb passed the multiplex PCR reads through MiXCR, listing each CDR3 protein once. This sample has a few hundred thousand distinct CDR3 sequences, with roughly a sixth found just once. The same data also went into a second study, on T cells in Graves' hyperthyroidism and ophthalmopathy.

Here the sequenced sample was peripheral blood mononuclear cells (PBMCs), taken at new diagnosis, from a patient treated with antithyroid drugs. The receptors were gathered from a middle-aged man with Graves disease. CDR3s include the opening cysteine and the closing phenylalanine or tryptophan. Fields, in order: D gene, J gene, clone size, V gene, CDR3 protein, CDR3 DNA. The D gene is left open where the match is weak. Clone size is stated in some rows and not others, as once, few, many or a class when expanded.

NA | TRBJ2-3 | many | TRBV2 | CASSVSTTDTQYF | TGTGCCAGCAGTGTGTCCACCACAGATACGCAGTATTTT
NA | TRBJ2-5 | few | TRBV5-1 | CASSLVRAAQETQYF | TGCGCCAGCAGCTTGGTACGGGCCGCGCAAGAGACCCAGTACTTC
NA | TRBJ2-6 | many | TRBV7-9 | CASSLERYSGANVLTF | TGTGCCAGCAGCTTAGAACGGTACTCTGGGGCCAACGTCCTGACTTTC
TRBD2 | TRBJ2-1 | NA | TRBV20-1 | CSASRTSGGAVEQFF | TGCAGTGCTAGTCGGACTAGCGGGGGGGCCGTGGAGCAGTTCTTC
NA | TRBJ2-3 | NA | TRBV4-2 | CASSQDTDTQYF | TGTGCCAGCAGCCAAGACACAGATACGCAGTATTTT
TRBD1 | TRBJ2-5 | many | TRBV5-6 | CASSAWDRGRGETQYF | TGTGCCAGCAGCGCATGGGACAGGGGGAGGGGAGAGACCCAGTACTTC
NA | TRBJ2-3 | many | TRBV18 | CASSPPRIGGDTQYF | TGTGCCAGCTCACCACCGAGAATTGGGGGAGATACGCAGTATTTT
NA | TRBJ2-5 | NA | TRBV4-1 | CASSQDQRQETQYF | TGCGCCAGCAGCCAAGATCAACGCCAAGAGACCCAGTACTTC
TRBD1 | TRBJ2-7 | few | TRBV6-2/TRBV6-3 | CASERTGGTYEQYF | TGTGCCAGCGAAAGGACAGGGGGCACCTACGAGCAGTACTTC
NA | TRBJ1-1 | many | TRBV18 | CASSPHTGNAEAFF | TGTGCCAGCTCACCACACACAGGGAACGCTGAAGCTTTCTTT
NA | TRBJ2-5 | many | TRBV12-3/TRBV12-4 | CASSFEVEETQYF | TGTGCCAGCAGTTTCGAGGTAGAGGAGACCCAGTACTTC
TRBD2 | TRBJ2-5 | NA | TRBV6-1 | CASSTGTSGGGETQYF | TGTGCCAGCAGTACGGGGACTAGCGGGGGAGGAGAGACCCAGTACTTC
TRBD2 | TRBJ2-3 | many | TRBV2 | CASSQMPVAGGGDTQYF | TGTGCCAGCAGTCAAATGCCGGTAGCGGGGGGCGGAGATACGCAGTATTTT
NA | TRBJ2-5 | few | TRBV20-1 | CSARSPSEGGETQYF | TGCAGTGCTAGATCCCCGTCCGAGGGGGGGGAGACCCAGTACTTC
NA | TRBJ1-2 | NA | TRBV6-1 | CASSEAEMSGYTF | TGTGCCAGCAGTGAGGCAGAAATGAGCGGCTACACCTTC
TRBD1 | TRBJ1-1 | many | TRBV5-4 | CASSAGGQGNTEAFF | TGTGCCAGCAGCGCGGGAGGACAGGGGAACACTGAAGCTTTCTTT
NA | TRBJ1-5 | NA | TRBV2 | CASGEGLQPQHF | TGTGCCAGCGGGGAGGGGTTGCAGCCCCAGCATTTT
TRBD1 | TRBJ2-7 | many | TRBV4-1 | CASSLGQVYEQYF | TGCGCCAGCAGCCTGGGACAGGTTTACGAGCAGTACTTC
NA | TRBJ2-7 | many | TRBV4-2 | CASSQRSDQSTYEQYF | TGTGCCAGCAGCCAGCGATCAGACCAATCTACCTACGAGCAGTACTTC
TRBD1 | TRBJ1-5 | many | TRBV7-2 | CASSLAQGAGQPQHF | TGTGCCAGCAGCTTAGCGCAGGGGGCAGGGCAGCCCCAGCATTTT
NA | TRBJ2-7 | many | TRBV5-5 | CASSSRDFSYEQYF | TGTGCCAGCAGCTCCCGGGACTTCTCCTACGAGCAGTACTTC
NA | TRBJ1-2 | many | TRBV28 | CASSLGPSHGYTF | TGTGCCAGCAGTTTGGGCCCCTCCCATGGCTACACCTTC
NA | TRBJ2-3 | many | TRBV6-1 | CASSERGLPSTDTQYF | TGTGCCAGCAGTGAACGGGGTCTACCTAGCACAGATACGCAGTATTTT
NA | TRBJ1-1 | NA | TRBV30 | CAWSYWTEAFF | TGTGCCTGGAGTTACTGGACTGAAGCTTTCTTT
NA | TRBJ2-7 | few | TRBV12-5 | CASGPNEPGQSYEQYF | TGTGCTAGTGGGCCCAATGAACCGGGACAATCCTACGAGCAGTACTTC
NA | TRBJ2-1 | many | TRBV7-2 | CASSINSGTPQFF | TGTGCCAGCAGCATAAATAGCGGAACCCCGCAGTTCTTC
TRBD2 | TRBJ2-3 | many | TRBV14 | CASSPSSGGYTDTQYF | TGTGCCAGCAGCCCCTCTAGCGGGGGATACACAGATACGCAGTATTTT
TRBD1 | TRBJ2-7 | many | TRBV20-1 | CSGSSGQPPYEQYF | TGCAGTGGCTCCTCGGGACAGCCGCCCTACGAGCAGTACTTC
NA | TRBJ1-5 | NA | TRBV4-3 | CASSQDSSQPQHF | TGCGCCAGCAGCCAAGATAGTTCTCAGCCCCAGCATTTT
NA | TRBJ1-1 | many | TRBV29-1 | CSVEGLGGAEAFF | TGCAGCGTTGAGGGACTGGGTGGCGCTGAAGCTTTCTTT
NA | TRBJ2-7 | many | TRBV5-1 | CASSLDWSYEQYF | TGCGCCAGCAGCTTGGACTGGAGCTACGAGCAGTACTTC
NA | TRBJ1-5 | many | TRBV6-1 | CASSVRGISNQPQHF | TGTGCCAGCAGTGTAAGGGGAATCAGCAATCAGCCCCAGCATTTT
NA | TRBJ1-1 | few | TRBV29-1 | CSSQARVNTEAFF | TGCAGCTCCCAGGCGCGGGTGAACACTGAAGCTTTCTTT
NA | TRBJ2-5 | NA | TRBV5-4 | CASSLGWTQETQYF | TGTGCCAGCAGCTTGGGGTGGACCCAAGAGACCCAGTACTTC
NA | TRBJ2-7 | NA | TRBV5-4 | CASSRQAREQYF | TGTGCCAGCAGTCGACAGGCCAGGGAGCAGTACTTC
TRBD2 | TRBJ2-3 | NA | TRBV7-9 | CASSYSGSGPDTQYF | TGTGCCAGCAGCTATAGCGGGAGTGGCCCAGATACGCAGTATTTT
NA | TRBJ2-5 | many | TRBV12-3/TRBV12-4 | CASSRGPNVETQYF | TGTGCCAGCAGCCGGGGACCAAACGTAGAGACCCAGTACTTC